Below are 16 T cell receptor beta chains sequenced from a single sample in a study of cytomegalovirus exposure and HLA in healthy donors. The PCR was carried out with 60 Vbeta primers and 13 Jbeta primers. Repertoires were generated with immunoSEQ multiplex PCR, while TCRdb's copy carries only in-frame clones and drops some. Of approximately 100,000 clones listed, over 60% were seen once; the top ten hold 2% to 3%. Sequencing was carried out using PBMCs. All receptors come from a female donor in good health and CMV-seronegative.

This chain joins TRBV4-1 and TRBJ1-4, with D hard to call. Germline V gives CDR1 MGHRA, CDR2 YSYEKL. The CDR3 loop spans 18 amino acids. Trimming shortened V by 4 bases and J by 8 bases, and 26 bases separated the two germline ends. CDR3 DNA: TGCGCCAGCAGCCCAAAAGTTCCGGTAGAGGAACCTCCGGAAAAACTGTTTTTT. Protein: CASSPKVPVEEPPEKLFF.

This clone was found a few times. This rearrangement joins TRBV6-5 to TRBJ1-2; TRBD1 agrees at 7 bases. V shed 6 bases, J shed 6 bases, and the junction held 13 bases outside the gene matches. Germline V gene lookup returns CDR1 MNHEY and CDR2 SVGAGI. CDR3 length: 15 amino acids. The CDR3 protein is CASRDPGTESDGYTF. The CDR3 DNA reads as TGTGCCAGCAGAGACCCCGGGACAGAAAGTGATGGCTACACCTTC.

The chain combines TRBV27 with TRBJ2-7; 7 positions match TRBD1. The CDR3 contains 14 residues. Germline V gene data show CDR1 as MNHEY and CDR2 as SMNVEV (reference sequence). V lost 6 bases to trimming and J lost 0 bases; unmatched junction nucleotides: 5. DNA for the CDR3: TGTGCCAGCAGGAGAACAGGGGCCTCCTACGAGCAGTACTTC. Translation gives CASRRTGASYEQYF.

The rearrangement uses TRBV5-4 and TRBJ1-4; 9 bases are a match to TRBD1. The germline CDR1 and CDR2 sequences are SGHNT and YYREEE (reference sequence). The CDR3 spans 12 residues. The trim removed 0 bases at V and 13 bases at J, leaving 1 base unmatched. The CDR3 region is CASSLEGQGLFF. CDR3 nucleotides: TGTGCCAGCAGCTTGGAGGGACAGGGACTGTTTTTT.

The V gene is TRBV12-5, the J gene TRBJ2-5; tentatively, D is TRBD1 (5 bases). V lost 0 bases and J lost 2, with 10 bases in between. The germline V gene has CDR1 LGHNT and CDR2 FRNRAP. The CDR3 sequence is 15 residues long. Here the CDR3 DNA reads TGTGCTAGTGGTTTGGTACTGACAGATCAAGAGACCCAGTACTTC. It specifies CASGLVLTDQETQYF.

The CDR3 loop is CASSRPQRVSYNEQFF. The CDR3 DNA follows: TGTGCCAGTAGCAGGCCTCAGAGAGTTTCCTACAATGAGCAGTTCTTC. The gene calls are TRBV19 and TRBJ2-1; D gene uncertain. The CDR3 spans 16 residues. Deletions cut 6 bases from V and 1 base from J, with 16 bases between. Per germline, CDR1 LNHDA and CDR2 SQIVND (reference sequence).

This clone was counted only a few times. The genes are TRBV10-2 and TRBJ1-5; D is perhaps TRBD1 (5 bases). V was pared by 0 bases and J by 1 base, with 7 bases between. The CDR3 is made up of 15 amino acids. Germline V gives CDR1 WSHSY, CDR2 SAAADI. The CDR3 bases are TGCGCCAGCAGTGAGTCGGGGGGGAGCAATCAGCCCCAGCATTTT. It encodes CASSESGGSNQPQHF.

V usage is TRBV5-1 and J usage is TRBJ2-7, with D possibly being TRBD2 (5 bases). In germline, CDR1 is SGHRS, CDR2 YFSETQ. The V and J ends lost 0 bases and 7 bases respectively, with 17 bases between them. There are 15 residues in the CDR3. Here the CDR3 reads CASSLDGSRSGEQYF. In DNA, the CDR3 is TGCGCCAGCAGCTTGGATGGCTCTAGGTCGGGGGAGCAGTACTTC.

The rearrangement uses TRBV28 and TRBJ2-4; D uncertain. The germline V gene encodes CDR1 MDHEN and CDR2 SYDVKM. This CDR3 is built from 14 residues. Deletions cut 9 bases from V and 2 bases from J, with 14 bases between. The DNA of the CDR3 is TGTGCCAGTGGGCTGGCGCGAACCAAAAACATTCAGTACTTC. As protein: CASGLARTKNIQYF.

The J gene is TRBJ2-2, the V gene TRBV7-2; no firm D call. This CDR3 spans 15 amino acids. Germline assignment: CDR1 SGHTA and CDR2 FQGNSA. V dropped 1 base and J dropped 6 bases, with 12 bases sitting between them. CDR3 loop: CASSLDPLSSGELFF. CDR3 sequence (DNA): TGTGCCAGCAGCTTAGATCCCCTATCTTCCGGGGAGCTGTTTTTT.

The chain recombines TRBV30 with TRBJ1-5; TRBD1 might be the D (5 bases). V was pared by 0 bases and J by 0 bases, with 21 bases between. Germline CDR1 and CDR2: GTSNPN and SVGIG (reference sequence). The CDR3 is 19 amino acids. The CDR3 DNA reads TGTGCCTGGAGTGTACTACGGGGGTTGGTCCTCTATAGCAATCAGCCCCAGCATTTT. Its translation is CAWSVLRGLVLYSNQPQHF. The entire variable domain, with the rest obtained from reference TRBV30 and TRBJ1-5, is as follows: SQTIHQWPATLVQPVGSPLSLECTVEGTSNPNLYWYRQAAGRGLQLLFYSVGIGQISSEVPQNLSASRPQDRQFILSSKKLLLSDSGFYLCAWSVLRGLVLYSNQPQHFGDGTRLSIL.

The J gene is TRBJ2-2, the V gene TRBV6-4, with 9 bases aligning to TRBD1. Germline V gives CDR1 MRHNA, CDR2 SNTAGT. J gave up 7 bases and V 8 bases, and 8 bases lay outside the gene matches. CDR3 size: 14 residues. The CDR3 here is CASGPGQGIGELFF. CDR3 in DNA: TGTGCCAGCGGACCGGGACAGGGCATCGGGGAGCTGTTTTTT.

V gene TRBV9 combines with J gene TRBJ1-2; D perhaps matches TRBD1 (5 bases). CDR3 length equals 13 residues. V was clipped by 0 bases and J by 4 bases, with 7 bases between them. The germline gives CDR1 SGDLS, CDR2 YYNGEE. The CDR3 bases are TGTGCCAGCAGCGTAGGACAGTCCTATGGCTACACCTTC. Protein sequence: CASSVGQSYGYTF.

J is TRBJ2-5 and V is TRBV5-4; 8 bases map to TRBD2. V shed 3 bases, J shed 5 bases, and the junction held 6 bases outside the gene matches. Germline loops: CDR1 SGHNT, CDR2 YYREEE (reference sequence). The CDR3 runs to 14 residues. The CDR3 spells CASSSSGGLETQYF. CDR3 coding DNA: TGTGCCAGCAGCTCGTCGGGGGGGCTTGAGACCCAGTACTTC.

This chain links TRBV5-1 with TRBJ1-2; unclear D gene. CDR1 SGHRS and CDR2 YFSETQ come from the germline V gene. The CDR3 runs to 13 residues. V was shortened by 4 bases and J by 8 bases, with 15 bases between the two germline ends. The CDR3 reads CASSPLSARGYTF. The CDR3 DNA reads TGCGCCAGCAGCCCCCTGTCAGCGAGAGGCTACACCTTC.

The chain uses TRBV5-1 and TRBJ2-3; 11 nucleotides match TRBD2. With 2 bases clipped from V and 1 base from J, the junction kept 3 bases outside the gene matches. CDR1 is SGHRS, CDR2 YFSETQ, per germline. This CDR3 region has 16 residues. CDR3 protein: CASSFSGGAGTDTQYF. CDR3 nucleotides: TGCGCCAGCAGCTTTAGCGGGGGGGCTGGCACAGATACGCAGTATTTT.